This T cell receptor beta chain was profiled in a study of response to subunit inactivated influenza vaccine. Study observations and caveats: Authors suggested few new T cells are recruited by each seasonal influenza vaccination.

At least ten counts were recorded for this clonotype. The antigen remains undetermined. The germline CDR1 and CDR2 sequences are ENHRY and SYGVKD. The CDR3 totals 13 residues. V lost 4 bases and J lost 2, with 9 bases in between. TCRdb independently ran MiXCR on the RT-PCR reads; one entry per CDR3 protein. The data show around 710,000 distinct CDR3 sequences, with around 14% seen just once and approximately 7% held by the top ten. The sequenced sample was PBMCs from blood, obtained 14 days before vaccination. The TCR sequence derives from a man in his forties or fifties who received an inactivated influenza vaccine. The chain joins TRBV10-3 to TRBJ2-7; D is unresolved. The CDR3 nucleotides read TGTGCCATCAGTGGTGGCAGTACCTACGAGCAGTACTTC. Its protein product is CAISGGSTYEQYF.